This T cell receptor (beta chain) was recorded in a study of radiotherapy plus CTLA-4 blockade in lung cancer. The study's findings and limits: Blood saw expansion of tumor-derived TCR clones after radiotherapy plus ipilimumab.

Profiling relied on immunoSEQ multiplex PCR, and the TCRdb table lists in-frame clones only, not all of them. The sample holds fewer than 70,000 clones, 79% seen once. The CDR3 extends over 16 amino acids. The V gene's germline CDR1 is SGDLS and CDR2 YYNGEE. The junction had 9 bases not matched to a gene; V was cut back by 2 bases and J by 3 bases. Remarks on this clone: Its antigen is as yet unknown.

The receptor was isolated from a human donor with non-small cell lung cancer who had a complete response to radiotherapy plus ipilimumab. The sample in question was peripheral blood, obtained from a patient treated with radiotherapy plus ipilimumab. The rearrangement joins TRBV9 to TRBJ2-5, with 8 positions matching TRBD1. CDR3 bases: TGTGCCAGCAGCGTGTCGAGGACAGGGCCAAAAGAGACCCAGTACTTC. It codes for CASSVSRTGPKETQYF.